A single sample gave rise to the 22 T cell receptor beta chains below, sequenced in a study of cytomegalovirus exposure and HLA in healthy donors (dated by TCRdb to about 2017). Preparation of the library involved the immunoSEQ multiplex PCR assay. TCRdb mirrors the immuneACCESS table, restricted to in-frame sequences. Some clones are absent from its copies; in checked studies, under half trace to an unresolved V gene, and the reason for the others is unknown. The sample profile shows 70,000 to 80,000 clones; 85% to 95% of them were found once. Around 2.1% of the sample goes to the ten largest clones. The sequenced material came from PBMCs. These receptors came from a woman under 30 in good health and CMV-seronegative.

The chain is built from TRBV6-1 and TRBJ2-5; 7 positions agree with TRBD2. CDR3 length: 15 amino acids. J lost 2 bases, V lost 3 bases, and 6 bases had no gene match. Germline values: CDR1 MNHNS, CDR2 SASEGT. The DNA for the CDR3 is TGTGCCAGCAGTGAGGCTTCTAGCGGACAAGAGACCCAGTACTTC. It specifies CASSEASSGQETQYF.

The rearrangement uses TRBV9 and TRBJ1-3; maybe TRBD1 (5 bases). The germline V gene has CDR1 SGDLS and CDR2 YYNGEE. Trimming left V 0 bases short and J 2 bases short, with 12 bases between. The CDR3 is made up of 16 amino acids. The CDR3, as DNA: TGTGCCAGCAGCGTAGATGGCAGGGTGACTGGAAACACCATATATTTT. This encodes CASSVDGRVTGNTIYF.

The chain has TRBV4-1 and TRBJ2-7; 7 bases are a match to TRBD1. The ends lost 6 bases at V and 6 bases at J; junction bases unmatched: 11. Germline CDR1 MGHRA, CDR2 YSYEKL. There are 14 residues in the CDR3. The CDR3: CASSHRGTSPEQYF. CDR3 nucleotide sequence: TGCGCCAGCAGTCACAGGGGCACCTCCCCCGAGCAGTACTTC.

This clone was counted once. V is TRBV4-3 and J is TRBJ1-2, with 9 bases that match TRBD1. Germline CDR1 reads LGHNA; CDR2 reads YSLEER. CDR3 length: 15 amino acids. V shed 1 base, J shed 6 bases, and the junction held 6 bases outside the gene matches. The chain's CDR3 is CASSQALGQGDGYTF. For the CDR3, the DNA is TGCGCCAGCAGCCAAGCCCTGGGACAGGGAGATGGCTACACCTTC.

The chain links TRBV9 to TRBJ1-1; 11 bases align to TRBD1. The CDR3 covers 17 residues. The V segment lost 4 bases and the J segment 3 bases; nucleotides outside the gene matches: 11. Germline V gene data show CDR1 as SGDLS and CDR2 as YYNGEE. The CDR3 protein is CASSPSGQGAVDTEAFF. The CDR3 coding sequence is TGTGCCAGCAGCCCCAGCGGACAGGGGGCCGTGGACACTGAAGCTTTCTTT.

This clone has just one count. The chain links TRBV2 to TRBJ2-5, with TRBD2 identical over 12 bases. V trimming: 6 bases; J trimming: 5 bases; junction bases outside the gene matches: 4. CDR1 and CDR2 from the germline V gene are SNHLY and FYNNEI. The CDR3 totals 14 residues. The CDR3 is CASRATSGRETQYF. The CDR3 bases are TGTGCCAGCAGGGCTACTAGCGGGAGGGAGACCCAGTACTTC. The full variable domain, completed using reference TRBV2 and TRBJ2-5, is EPEVTQTPSHQVTQMGQEVILRCVPISNHLYFYWYRQILGQKVEFLVSFYNNEISEKSEIFDDQFSVERPDGSNFTLKIRSTKLEDSAMYFCASRATSGRETQYFGPGTRLLVL.

The V and J genes are TRBV7-6 and TRBJ2-3; D is undetermined. Germline assignment: CDR1 SGHVS and CDR2 FNYEAQ. The CDR3 length is 14 residues. V was pared by 2 bases and J by 1 base, with 7 bases between. The CDR3 loop is CASSLLPGTDTQYF. CDR3 coding DNA: TGTGCCAGCAGCTTACTACCGGGCACAGATACGCAGTATTTT.

This chain connects TRBV9 to TRBJ2-2; the D is unclear. V gave up 3 bases and J gave up 1 base, with 10 bases separating them. The germline CDR1 and CDR2 sequences are SGDLS and YYNGEE. This CDR3 region has 15 residues. The CDR3 protein is CASSAELRNTGELFF. The CDR3 DNA sequence: TGTGCCAGCAGCGCCGAACTTCGGAACACCGGGGAGCTGTTTTTT. The full variable domain, in which reference TRBV9 and TRBJ2-2 provide the parts outside the CDR3, is DSGVTQTPKHLITATGQRVTLRCSPRSGDLSVYWYQQSLDQGLQFLIQYYNGEERAKGNILERFSAQQFPDLHSELNLSSLELGDSALYFCASSAELRNTGELFFGEGSRLTVL.

The V gene is TRBV4-2, the J gene TRBJ1-1, with 9 bases identical to TRBD1. Germline trimming cut 0 bases from V and 5 bases from J; bases unmatched to any gene: 4. The CDR3 runs to 15 residues. Per germline, CDR1 LGHNA and CDR2 YNFKEQ. The CDR3 nucleotides are TGTGCCAGCAGCCAAGAAGGGACAGGGTGGACTGAAGCTTTCTTT. Translation: CASSQEGTGWTEAFF.

This clone was seen a single time. The rearrangement joins TRBV5-8 to TRBJ2-5; 9 nucleotides line up with TRBD1. The CDR3 consists of 16 residues. V shed 5 bases, J shed 1 base, and the junction held 9 bases outside the gene matches. Germline CDR1 reads SGHTS; CDR2 reads YDEGEE. For the CDR3, the DNA is TGTGCCAGCAGTCTTGGGACAGGGAGCTCCCAAGAGACCCAGTACTTC. Protein sequence: CASSLGTGSSQETQYF.

The chain employs TRBV5-6 and TRBJ2-1; 13 bases align to TRBD2. Germline V gene lookup returns CDR1 SGHDT and CDR2 YYEEEE. This CDR3 region has 15 residues. V shed 3 bases and J 13 bases; nucleotides not matched to a gene: 10. For the CDR3, the DNA is TGTGCCAGCAGCTCCAAAGGACTAGCGGGAGTCCTTCAGTTCTTC. This sequence encodes CASSSKGLAGVLQFF.

The CDR3 sequence: CAWRPAYRTAMNTEAFF. The CDR3 DNA is TGTGCCTGGAGACCGGCGTATAGGACAGCCATGAACACTGAAGCTTTCTTT. V gene TRBV30 combines with J gene TRBJ1-1; perhaps TRBD1 as D (6 bases). The CDR3 loop spans 17 amino acids. Germline values: CDR1 GTSNPN, CDR2 SVGIG (reference sequence). V lost 3 bases to trimming and J lost 0 bases, with 20 bases between them. Full variable domain (missing parts from reference TRBV30 and TRBJ1-1): SQTIHQWPATLVQPVGSPLSLECTVEGTSNPNLYWYRQAAGRGLQLLFYSVGIGQISSEVPQNLSASRPQDRQFILSSKKLLLSDSGFYLCAWRPAYRTAMNTEAFFGQGTRLTVV.

The chain is built from TRBV7-3 and TRBJ1-1; 7 bases match TRBD1. The CDR3 loop spans 15 amino acids. Germline CDR1 SGHTA, CDR2 FQGTGA. The V segment lost 0 bases and the J segment 1 base; nucleotides outside the gene matches: 2. This CDR3 reads CASSLTGQRNTEAFF. The CDR3 DNA sequence: TGTGCCAGCAGCTTAACGGGACAGAGGAACACTGAAGCTTTCTTT.

This rearrangement joins TRBV2 to TRBJ2-7; 9 positions match TRBD2. Per germline, CDR1 SNHLY and CDR2 FYNNEI. Trimming cost V 6 bases and J 1 base; bases outside gene matches: 10. The CDR3 covers 16 residues. CDR3 sequence (DNA): TGTGCCAGCAGCGAGAACCCGGCGGGAGGGTCCTACGAGCAGTACTTC. It translates to CASSENPAGGSYEQYF.

The chain couples TRBV28 to TRBJ2-3; D possibly corresponds to TRBD2 (7 bases). Germline V lookup: CDR1 MDHEN, CDR2 SYDVKM. The CDR3 has 16 residues. V gave up 5 bases and J gave up 4 bases, with 19 bases separating them. CDR3 sequence reads: CASSPRRLGGADTQYF. The CDR3 DNA sequence: TGTGCCAGCAGTCCCAGACGATTAGGGGGGGCAGATACGCAGTATTTT.

V usage is TRBV7-9 and J usage is TRBJ2-1; TRBD2 is a possible D gene (6 bases). The CDR3 is made up of 15 amino acids. CDR1 SEHNR and CDR2 FQNEAQ come from the germline V gene (reference sequence). V was clipped by 1 base and J by 6 bases, with 13 bases between them. CDR3 DNA: TGTGCCAGCAGCTTAGGGGCTGGGGGAGGCAATGAGCAGTTCTTC. It yields the protein CASSLGAGGGNEQFF.

The gene calls are TRBV5-1 and TRBJ2-5, with D perhaps matching TRBD1 (6 bases). Trimming took off 3 bases at V and 2 bases at J, with 8 bases between the two ends. Germline CDR1 SGHRS, CDR2 YFSETQ. This CDR3 contains 13 residues. CDR3 in DNA: TGCGCCAGCAGCTGGACAGCTCAAGAGACCCAGTACTTC. Amino acids: CASSWTAQETQYF.

The rearrangement links TRBV27 to TRBJ1-3, with D possibly being TRBD1 (5 bases). Trimming removed 3 bases at V and 3 bases at J, with 18 bases between. The CDR3 runs 17 residues. Germline CDR1 reads MNHEY; CDR2 reads SMNVEV (reference sequence). This chain's CDR3 is CASSFRPPGEGGNTIYF. The CDR3 bases are TGTGCCAGCAGTTTTCGCCCCCCGGGGGAAGGTGGAAACACCATATATTTT.

V and J are TRBV4-1 and TRBJ2-7, with 9 bases fitting TRBD1. Germline V gene sequence: CDR1 MGHRA, CDR2 YSYEKL. This CDR3 is 15 amino acids long. Unmatched junction bases numbered 3, after V lost 3 bases and J lost 0 bases. The CDR3 here is CASSHKQGASYEQYF. The DNA for the CDR3 is TGCGCCAGCAGCCATAAACAGGGGGCCTCCTACGAGCAGTACTTC.

The chain links TRBV10-3 to TRBJ2-3; TRBD2 might be the D (6 bases). The CDR3 is made up of 13 amino acids. The V gene's germline CDR1 is ENHRY and CDR2 SYGVKD. V lost 10 bases to trimming and J lost 0 bases, with 11 bases between them. The CDR3: CATEGLSTDTQYF. The CDR3 bases are TGTGCCACGGAGGGGCTTAGCACAGATACGCAGTATTTT.

Concerning this clone itself: The junction departs from the called germline gene at one end, perhaps through a read error. V usage is TRBV11-2 and J usage is TRBJ1-1, with 7 bases identical to TRBD1. Germline V lookup: CDR1 SGHAT, CDR2 FQNNGV. This CDR3 has 12 residues. Written as DNA, the CDR3 is TGTGCCAGCAGCTTGTTGAGGGGGCTGAGTATCTTT. Its translation: CASSLLRGLSIF.

The chain employs TRBV15 and TRBJ1-2; 9 bases are a match to TRBD1. The V gene end was trimmed by 1 base and the J gene end by 2 bases; junction bases not matched to a gene: 2. Germline loops: CDR1 LNHNV, CDR2 YYDKDF (reference sequence). CDR3 length equals 15 residues. The CDR3 spells CATSRVGQGNYGYTF. The CDR3 bases are TGTGCCACCAGCAGAGTCGGACAGGGGAACTATGGCTACACCTTC.